The rows below give T cell receptor beta chains drawn from one sample of a study of blood T cell repertoires in COVID-19. Measured with immunoSEQ multiplex PCR; TCRdb has only the in-frame clones, and not every one. Among 190,000 or so clones listed, 70% to 90% were seen once. Sequencing used peripheral blood. Every receptor here comes from a man aged 60 to 75 with COVID-19, enrolled during active disease. CDR3s include the opening cysteine and the closing phenylalanine or tryptophan. D genes are given only for firm matches. Size is omitted from some rows. Given values are once, few, many or a class for expanded clones.

V gene,D gene,clone size,J gene,CDR3 DNA,CDR3 protein
TRBV11-3,TRBD1,few,TRBJ1-2,TGTGCCAGCAGCTTAGGTTACAGGGCGAACAGGGGGGGCTACACCTTC,CASSLGYRANRGGYTF
TRBV6-5,NA,once,TRBJ2-7,TGTGCCAGCAGAAGAACAAGGGCAGGGTCGGACGAGCAGTACTTC,CASRRTRAGSDEQYF
TRBV28,NA,few,TRBJ1-5,TGTGCCAGCAGTTCACAGGGAGCTCAGCCCCAGCATTTT,CASSSQGAQPQHF
TRBV2,NA,NA,TRBJ2-3,TGTGCCAGCACCGACATGGATACGCAGTATTTT,CASTDMDTQYF
TRBV9,NA,NA,TRBJ1-5,TGTGCCAGCAGCGCACAGATCACCGGGATAGAGCCCCAGCATTTT,CASSAQITGIEPQHF
TRBV5-1,NA,NA,TRBJ1-1,TGCGCCAGCCCAGGGAAGGGTCGGACTGAAGCTTTCTTT,CASPGKGRTEAFF
TRBV28,NA,NA,TRBJ1-2,TGTGCCAGCAGCGCGGCAGGGTATGGCTACACCTTC,CASSAAGYGYTF
TRBV7-9,NA,NA,TRBJ2-6,TGTGCCAGCAGCCAAAGGACAGCCTCTGGGGCCAACGTCCTGACTTTC,CASSQRTASGANVLTF
TRBV6-6,TRBD1,NA,TRBJ2-2,TGTGCCAGCAGACCCGGGACAGCCTTGGGCGGGGAGCTGTTTTTT,CASRPGTALGGELFF
TRBV24-1,TRBD1,NA,TRBJ2-5,TGTGCCACCAGTGGCGACAGGGTGGAGACCCAGTACTTC,CATSGDRVETQYF
TRBV3-1/TRBV3-2,NA,NA,TRBJ1-5,TGTGCCAGCAGCCAAGGCGTCGGCAATCAGCCCCAGCATTTT,CASSQGVGNQPQHF
TRBV7-9,TRBD1,NA,TRBJ1-6,TGTGCCAGCAGCCCTAGGACAGGGCGTAATTCACCCCTCCACTTT,CASSPRTGRNSPLHF
TRBV28,TRBD2,NA,TRBJ2-7,TGTGCCAGCAGTACCTCTAGCGGAAACTACGAGCAGTACTTC,CASSTSSGNYEQYF
TRBV28,NA,NA,TRBJ1-1,TGTGCCAGCACAGCCGATATGGGCAGGGTGAACACTGAAGCTTTCTTT,CASTADMGRVNTEAFF
TRBV6-5,NA,NA,TRBJ1-2,TGTGCCAGCAGTTACTCGCTTCAAGACGGGAACTATGGCTACACCTTC,CASSYSLQDGNYGYTF
TRBV27,NA,NA,TRBJ1-5,TGTGCCAGCAGTTTAGGGCAGGGGAGGGGAGGCAATCAGCCCCAGCATTTT,CASSLGQGRGGNQPQHF
TRBV6-5,TRBD2,NA,TRBJ2-1,TGTGCCAGCTTTGCGCGGGAGTTCTCCTACAATGAGCAGTTCTTC,CASFAREFSYNEQFF
TRBV7-8,NA,NA,TRBJ1-4,TGTGCCAGCAGTCTAGGAGACAGGAGTAATGAAAAACTGTTTTTT,CASSLGDRSNEKLFF
TRBV20-1,NA,NA,TRBJ1-1,TGCTCCGTAGCGGGGGGCACTGAAGCTTTCTTT,CSVAGGTEAFF
TRBV6-5,NA,NA,TRBJ1-3,TGTGCCAGCAGAATGCACTACTCTGGAAACACCATATATTTT,CASRMHYSGNTIYF
TRBV7-9,TRBD1,NA,TRBJ1-4,TGTGCCAGCAGCCGAGACAGGGCAAGGGCAACTAATGAAAAACTGTTTTTT,CASSRDRARATNEKLFF
TRBV10-1,NA,NA,TRBJ1-1,TGCGCCAGCAGTGAGTTTGAGGAAGCTTTCTTT,CASSEFEEAFF
TRBV7-9,TRBD2,NA,TRBJ2-1,TGTGCCAGCAGCTTAGACCGACGGCTAGCGGGGTACAATGAGCAGTTCTTC,CASSLDRRLAGYNEQFF
TRBV10-3,TRBD1,NA,TRBJ1-2,TGTGCCATCCGGGGGGGGCAGGGGGAGCTTGGCTACACCTTC,CAIRGGQGELGYTF
TRBV5-4,NA,NA,TRBJ1-1,TGTGCCAGCAGCCGCGGTAGTGGGAACACTGAAGCTTTCTTT,CASSRGSGNTEAFF
TRBV6-6,NA,once,TRBJ2-5,TGTGCCAGCAGTCCAACTAGCCGTGGAGAGACCCAGTACTTC,CASSPTSRGETQYF
TRBV18,TRBD1,NA,TRBJ1-1,TGTGCCAGCTCACCTGGGACAGGGGGATATATAGCTTTCTTT,CASSPGTGGYIAFF
TRBV7-2,NA,NA,TRBJ1-2,TGTGCCAGCAGCTTAGGTTTAGGGAGCTATGGCTACACCTTC,CASSLGLGSYGYTF
TRBV6-5,TRBD1,NA,TRBJ1-5,TGTGCCAGCAGTACGGACAGGTCAAATCAGCCCCAGCATTTT,CASSTDRSNQPQHF
TRBV4-1,NA,NA,TRBJ1-2,TGCGCCAGCAGCCAACCCCCGCGGGGGCGCAACTATGGCTACACCTTC,CASSQPPRGRNYGYTF
TRBV11-2,NA,NA,TRBJ1-1,TGTGCCAGCAGCCCAGGGACTGAAGCTTTCTTT,CASSPGTEAFF
TRBV7-3,NA,NA,TRBJ1-6,TGTGCCAGCAGCTTAACGGGGCAGGTCGATAATTCACCCCTCCACTTT,CASSLTGQVDNSPLHF
TRBV28,TRBD2,once,TRBJ2-1,TGTGCCAGCAGTCCCCTAGGGGTAGCGGGAGGGAGAGGCGATGAGCAGTTCTTC,CASSPLGVAGGRGDEQFF
TRBV9,TRBD1,NA,TRBJ1-2,TGTGCCAGCAGCGCCACCGGGACAGGGGGCTCAGCTAACTATGGCTACACCTTC,CASSATGTGGSANYGYTF
TRBV30,NA,NA,TRBJ1-4,TGTGCCTGGAGTGAAGGCCTCGGGGGGGGTGAAAAACTGTTTTTT,CAWSEGLGGGEKLFF
TRBV10-2,NA,NA,TRBJ1-5,TGCGCCAGCAGTGACCTCCGGGACAATCAGCCCCAGCATTTT,CASSDLRDNQPQHF
TRBV5-4,NA,NA,TRBJ1-1,TGTGCCAGCAGCTTGGCCAGGGGCGGTGAAGCTTTCTTT,CASSLARGGEAFF
TRBV24-1,TRBD1,NA,TRBJ1-5,TGTGCCACCAGTGAAGGGACAGGGCACTATAGCAATCAGCCCCAGCATTTT,CATSEGTGHYSNQPQHF
TRBV20-1,NA,few,TRBJ2-1,TGTCAGGCAGGGCCAAGGAATGAGCAGTTCTTC,CQAGPRNEQFF
TRBV11-2,NA,NA,TRBJ1-1,TGTGCCAGCAGCTTACAGGGTTCAGCAGCTTTCTTT,CASSLQGSAAFF
TRBV7-9,NA,NA,TRBJ1-6,TGTGCCAGCAGCTTATCTGACACTAATTCACCCCTCCACTTT,CASSLSDTNSPLHF